Sequencing of this TCR beta chain was carried out in a study of a mutant IDH1 vaccine in newly diagnosed glioma. Study-level background: The study started vaccination 4-6 weeks after radiotherapy alone, or with temozolomide cycles. Most had both radiotherapy and temozolomide beforehand; others had only one. Treated patients comprised 62.5% males and around 38% females, mean age around 40 years.

Clones were sequenced by immunoSEQ multiplex PCR, and TCRdb holds only the in-frame ones, with some missing. The table records 60,000 to 65,000 clones, roughly 76% of them present only once. V was trimmed by 5 bases and J by 2 bases, leaving 13 bases between them. The CDR3 is made up of 14 amino acids. Germline-derived CDR1 and CDR2 are SGHDN and FVKESK. To note about this clone: Antigen unknown.

The time point is: week 35, safety follow-up. Doses comprised 300 ug of mutant IDH1 20-mer peptide each, plus topical imiquimod. Donors had new WHO grade 3 or 4 IDH1-mutant, ATRX-lost astrocytomas. The TCR sequence derives from a man in his forties with glioma. The J gene is TRBJ2-7, the V gene TRBV14; the D gene is possibly TRBD1 (6 bases). The sample here was PBMCs, taken from a glioma patient whose treatment included an IDH1 peptide vaccine. CDR3 loop: CASSFRGPPYEQYF. CDR3 in DNA: TGTGCCAGCAGCTTCAGGGGTCCCCCCTACGAGCAGTACTTC.